Each of the 5 T cell receptor beta chains below was sequenced from the same sample in a study of T cell responses to AZD1222 COVID-19 vaccine. The repertoire was sequenced with immunoSEQ multiplex PCR; TCRdb's copy has only in-frame clones and lacks some. The repertoire holds some 40,000 clones, with around 77% as singletons. Sequences were derived from peripheral blood, sampled 28 days after the second dose of the MenACWY control vaccine. Receptors originate from an adult who received the MenACWY meningococcal vaccine as a control.

The CDR3 spells CASSEGEYTGELFF. CDR3 sequence (DNA): TGCGCCAGCAGTGAGGGGGAGTACACCGGGGAGCTGTTTTTT. This chain uses TRBV10-2 with TRBJ2-2; the D gene is possibly TRBD2 (5 bases). The germline CDR1 and CDR2 sequences are WSHSY and SAAADI. This CDR3 has 14 residues. V dropped 2 bases and J dropped 3 bases, with 7 bases sitting between them.

V and J are TRBV19 and TRBJ2-3; the match to TRBD2 covers 9 bases. CDR3 length: 14 residues. The V and J ends lost 7 bases and 1 base, in that order; junction bases with no gene match: 3. Looked up from germline, CDR1 is LNHDA and CDR2 is SQIVND (reference sequence). The CDR3 DNA follows: TGTGCCAGTAAGGGGACTAGCCGCACAGATACGCAGTATTTT. It specifies CASKGTSRTDTQYF.

The table lists this clone with a few counts. This chain connects TRBV11-3 to TRBJ2-2, with D possibly being TRBD2 (5 bases). This CDR3 is 13 amino acids long. The V end lost 1 base, the J end lost 6 bases, and 6 bases lay between the germline ends. Per germline, CDR1 SGHNT and CDR2 YENEEA. The CDR3 loop reads CASSLARAGELFF. CDR3 in DNA: TGTGCCAGCAGCTTAGCGAGGGCCGGGGAGCTGTTTTTT.

This clone was observed once. Here the CDR3 DNA reads TGTGCCAGCAGCCAATCCGGGGGGAGCAATCAGCCCCAGCATTTT. This sequence encodes CASSQSGGSNQPQHF. The chain recombines TRBV4-2 with TRBJ1-5, with D possibly matching TRBD1 (5 bases). Germline CDR1 LGHNA, CDR2 YNFKEQ. V lost 2 bases and J 1 base, leaving 9 bases between the germline ends. The CDR3 runs to 15 residues.

The chain is built from TRBV4-1 and TRBJ2-1; D not resolved. V lost 0 bases to trimming and J lost 13 bases, with 13 bases between them. The V gene's germline CDR1 is MGHRA and CDR2 YSYEKL. This CDR3 contains 13 residues. In nucleotides, the CDR3 is TGCGCCAGCAGCCAAGATCGAGGACGTGGACAGTTCTTC. Its translation is CASSQDRGRGQFF.